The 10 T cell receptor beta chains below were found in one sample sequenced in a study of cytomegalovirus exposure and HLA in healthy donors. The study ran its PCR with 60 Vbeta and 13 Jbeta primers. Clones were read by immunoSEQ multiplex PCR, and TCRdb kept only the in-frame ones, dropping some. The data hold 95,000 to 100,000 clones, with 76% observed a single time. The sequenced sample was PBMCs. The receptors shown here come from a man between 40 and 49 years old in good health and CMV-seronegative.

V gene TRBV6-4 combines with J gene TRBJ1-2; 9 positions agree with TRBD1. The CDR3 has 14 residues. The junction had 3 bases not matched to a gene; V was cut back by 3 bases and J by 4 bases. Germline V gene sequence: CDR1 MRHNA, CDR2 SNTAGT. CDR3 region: CASSEGQGSYGYTF. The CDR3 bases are TGTGCCAGCAGTGAAGGACAGGGGAGCTATGGCTACACCTTC.

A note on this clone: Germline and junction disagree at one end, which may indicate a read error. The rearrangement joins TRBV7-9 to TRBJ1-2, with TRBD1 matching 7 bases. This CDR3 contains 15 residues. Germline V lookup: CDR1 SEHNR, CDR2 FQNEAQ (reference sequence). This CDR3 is CASSVARQGDYGYTF. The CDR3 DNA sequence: TGTGCCAGCAGCGTAGCACGACAGGGAGACTATGGCTACACCTTC. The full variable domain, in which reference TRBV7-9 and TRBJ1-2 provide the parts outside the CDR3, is DTGVSQNPRHKITKRGQNVTFRCDPISEHNRLYWYRQTLGQGPEFLTYFQNEAQLEKSRLLSDRFSAERPKGSFSTLEIQRTEQGDSAMYLCASSVARQGDYGYTFGSGTRLTVV.

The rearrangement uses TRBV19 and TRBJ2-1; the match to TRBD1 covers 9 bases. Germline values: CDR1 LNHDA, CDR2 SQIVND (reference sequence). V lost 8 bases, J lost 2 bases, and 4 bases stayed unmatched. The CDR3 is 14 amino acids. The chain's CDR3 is CASATGGPYNEQFF. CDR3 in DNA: TGTGCCAGTGCCACAGGGGGCCCCTACAATGAGCAGTTCTTC.

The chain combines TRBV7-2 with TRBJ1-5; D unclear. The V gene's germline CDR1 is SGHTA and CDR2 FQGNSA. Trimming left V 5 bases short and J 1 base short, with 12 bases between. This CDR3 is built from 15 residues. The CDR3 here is CASSPQVGSNQPQHF. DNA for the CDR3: TGTGCCAGCAGCCCCCAGGTAGGCAGCAATCAGCCCCAGCATTTT.

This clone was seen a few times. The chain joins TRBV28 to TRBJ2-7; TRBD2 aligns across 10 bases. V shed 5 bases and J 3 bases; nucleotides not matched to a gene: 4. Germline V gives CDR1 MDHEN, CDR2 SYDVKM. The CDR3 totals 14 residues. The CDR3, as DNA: TGTGCCAGCAGTCTAAGCGGGGGGGTCTACGAGCAGTACTTC. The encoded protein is CASSLSGGVYEQYF.

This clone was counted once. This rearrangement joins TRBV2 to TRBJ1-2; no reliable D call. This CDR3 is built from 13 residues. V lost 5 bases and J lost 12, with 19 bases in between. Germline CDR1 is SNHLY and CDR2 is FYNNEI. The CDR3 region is CASSSDNDFVHTF. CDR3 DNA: TGTGCCAGCAGTAGTGACAATGATTTTGTCCACACCTTC.

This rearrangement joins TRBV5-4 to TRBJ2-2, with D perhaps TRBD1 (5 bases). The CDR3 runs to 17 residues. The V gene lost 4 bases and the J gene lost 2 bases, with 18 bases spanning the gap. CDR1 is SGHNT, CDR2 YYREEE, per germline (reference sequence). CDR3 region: CASSPWYRGANTGELFF. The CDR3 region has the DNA TGTGCCAGCAGCCCCTGGTATAGGGGCGCCAACACCGGGGAGCTGTTTTTT.

The CDR3 DNA follows: TGTGCCAGCATCCCAGTCGGGGGGGCATATGGCTACACCTTC. Encoded protein: CASIPVGGAYGYTF. V is TRBV6-5 and J is TRBJ1-2, with D perhaps TRBD1 (6 bases). Per the germline V gene, CDR1 is MNHEY and CDR2 is SVGAGI. V lost 7 bases and J lost 5, with 17 bases in between. This CDR3 is built from 14 residues.

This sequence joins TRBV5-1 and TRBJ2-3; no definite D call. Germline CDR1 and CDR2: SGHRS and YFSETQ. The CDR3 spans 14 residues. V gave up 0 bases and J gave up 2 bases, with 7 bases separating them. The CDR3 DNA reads TGCGCCAGCAGCTTGGTAGTAGCCACAGATACGCAGTATTTT. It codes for CASSLVVATDTQYF. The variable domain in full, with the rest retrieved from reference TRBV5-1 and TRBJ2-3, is KAGVTQTPRYLIKTRGQQVTLSCSPISGHRSVSWYQQTPGQGLQFLFEYFSETQRNKGNFPGRFSGRQFSNSRSEMNVSTLELGDSALYLCASSLVVATDTQYFGPGTRLTVL.

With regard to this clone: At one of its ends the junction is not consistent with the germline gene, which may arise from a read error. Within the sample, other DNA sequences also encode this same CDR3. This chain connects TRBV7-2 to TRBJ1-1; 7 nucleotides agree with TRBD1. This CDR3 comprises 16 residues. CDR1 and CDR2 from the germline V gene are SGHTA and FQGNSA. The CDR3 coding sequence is TGTGCCAGCAGCTTAGAGCCAGGGGGGCGCGGTACTGAAGCTTTTTTT. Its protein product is CASSLEPGGRGTEAFF.